These 13 T cell receptor beta chains share one sample of origin, sequenced in a study of shared clonotypes between healthy human individuals. Assay: immunoSEQ multiplex PCR; the TCRdb copy retains only in-frame clones and omits some. This table has more than 2 million clones, 95% appearing once. What was sequenced was naive CD4+ T cells sorted from blood. As to subset: CD45RA+ positively selected. These receptors all come from a man aged 18 to 30 in good health.

About this clone itself: The same CDR3 arises from other DNA sequences in this sample as well. J is TRBJ2-3 and V is TRBV7-9; 11 bases are a match to TRBD2. This CDR3 is 15 amino acids long. Germline V gene data show CDR1 as SEHNR and CDR2 as FQNEAQ (reference sequence). After removal of 5 bases from V and 2 bases from J, the junction contained 3 bases not matched to a gene. CDR3 nucleotide sequence: TGTGCCAGCAGCGTGGGACTAGCGGACACAGATACGCAGTATTTT. Its translation: CASSVGLADTDTQYF.

The J gene is TRBJ2-7, the V gene TRBV6-5, with 7 bases matching TRBD2. The germline V gene encodes CDR1 MNHEY and CDR2 SVGAGI. V lost 6 bases and J lost 1; bases outside the gene matches: 6. The CDR3 is 14 amino acids. The CDR3 spells CASSPAGVSYEQYF. DNA of the CDR3: TGTGCCAGCAGCCCCGCGGGGGTGTCCTACGAGCAGTACTTC.

The chain has TRBV27 and TRBJ2-7, with D hard to call. V lost 3 bases to trimming and J lost 2 bases, with 14 bases between them. The germline V gene encodes CDR1 MNHEY and CDR2 SMNVEV (reference sequence). This CDR3 has 15 residues. The CDR3 sequence: CASSLSKLKPYEQYF. As DNA, the CDR3 is TGTGCCAGCAGTTTGTCTAAACTCAAGCCCTACGAGCAGTACTTC.

A single count supports this clone. The V gene is TRBV5-4, the J gene TRBJ2-7, with D maybe TRBD1 (5 bases). V lost 3 bases and J 1 base, leaving 14 bases between the germline ends. This CDR3 is 15 amino acids long. Per germline, CDR1 SGHNT and CDR2 YYREEE (reference sequence). CDR3 region: CASSYGAGISYEQYF. The CDR3 DNA sequence: TGTGCCAGCAGCTACGGCGCAGGGATATCCTACGAGCAGTACTTC. Looking up the rest from reference TRBV5-4 and TRBJ2-7 gives the full variable domain: ETGVTQSPTHLIKTRGQQVTLRCSSQSGHNTVSWYQQALGQGPQFIFQYYREEENGRGNFPPRFSGLQFPNYSSELNVNALELDDSALYLCASSYGAGISYEQYFGPGTRLTVT.

The chain uses TRBV6-5 and TRBJ2-7, with D uncertain. From germline, CDR1 is MNHEY and CDR2 SVGAGI. V lost 6 bases, J lost 3 bases, and 6 bases lay in between. There are 11 residues in the CDR3. CDR3 DNA sequence: TGTGCCAGCAGGCACAACTACGAGCAGTACTTC. This codes for CASRHNYEQYF.

The chain uses TRBV5-1 and TRBJ2-7; the D gene is possibly TRBD1 (5 bases). Germline V gene sequence: CDR1 SGHRS, CDR2 YFSETQ. Trimming took 2 bases from V and 5 from J, leaving 20 bases between them. CDR3 size: 16 residues. CDR3 sequence reads: CASSFKGSGYEDEQYF. The CDR3 DNA reads TGCGCCAGCAGCTTTAAGGGTTCAGGGTATGAGGACGAGCAGTACTTC.

Here the CDR3 DNA reads TGCAGCGTACAGCACTCTGGAAACACCATATATTTT. It specifies CSVQHSGNTIYF. V and J are TRBV29-1 and TRBJ1-3, with unresolved D. CDR1 SQVTM and CDR2 ANQGSEA come from the germline V gene. The CDR3 is 12 residues long. Trimming stripped 6 bases from V and 0 bases from J, with 6 bases between.

This chain joins TRBV28 and TRBJ2-1; D remains ambiguous. The CDR3 runs to 12 residues. Between the trimmed V and J ends, which lost 5 bases and 9 bases, there was a span of 11 bases. Germline CDR1 is MDHEN and CDR2 is SYDVKM. CDR3 region: CASSPFDGEQFF. CDR3 nucleotides: TGTGCCAGCAGTCCCTTTGATGGTGAGCAGTTCTTC.

The chain links TRBV4-3 to TRBJ1-2; 7 nucleotides agree with TRBD1. This CDR3 has 16 residues. CDR1 LGHNA and CDR2 YSLEER come from the germline V gene. J was trimmed by 0 bases and V by 0 bases; bases with no gene match: 4. Here the CDR3 DNA reads TGCGCCAGCAGCCAAGAGTTGCAGGGGGCTAACTATGGCTACACCTTC. Its translation is CASSQELQGANYGYTF.

The chain carries TRBV7-2 and TRBJ2-2, with a possible D match to TRBD2 (6 bases). This CDR3 region has 14 residues. The germline gives CDR1 SGHTA, CDR2 FQGNSA. V shed 8 bases and J shed 2 bases, with 12 bases lying between them. This CDR3 reads CASRPDYNTGELFF. The DNA of the CDR3 is TGTGCCAGCCGCCCGGACTACAACACCGGGGAGCTGTTTTTT.

This chain links TRBV11-3 with TRBJ1-5; 7 bases are shared with TRBD1. Germline V gives CDR1 SGHNT, CDR2 YENEEA. V was clipped by 3 bases and J by 3 bases; unmatched bases: 8. This CDR3 spans 16 amino acids. The CDR3 sequence is CASSFDRDRPNQPQHF. The CDR3 nucleotides are TGTGCCAGCAGCTTCGACCGGGACAGACCCAATCAGCCCCAGCATTTT.

This clone has only one observation. The chain links TRBV6-5 to TRBJ2-1; 12 nucleotides line up with TRBD2. CDR3 length: 15 residues. Germline V CDR1 and CDR2: MNHEY, SVGAGI. V was clipped by 5 bases and J by 7 bases; unmatched bases: 6. CDR3 sequence: CASSLAGGPRNEQFF. DNA of the CDR3: TGTGCCAGCAGTCTAGCGGGAGGGCCCAGGAATGAGCAGTTCTTC.

V and J are TRBV5-6 and TRBJ2-7, with 10 positions matching TRBD2. CDR1 and CDR2 (germline): SGHDT, YYEEEE. V trimming: 1 base; J trimming: 4 bases; junction bases outside the gene matches: 17. The CDR3 spans 19 residues. The chain's CDR3 is CASSLLSVFGASGRYEQYF. The CDR3 region has the DNA TGTGCCAGCAGCTTGCTTTCCGTATTCGGGGCTAGCGGGAGATACGAGCAGTACTTC. Full variable domain (remainder filled in from reference TRBV5-6 and TRBJ2-7): DAGVTQSPTHLIKTRGQQVTLRCSPKSGHDTVSWYQQALGQGPQFIFQYYEEEERQRGNFPDRFSGHQFPNYSSELNVNALLLGDSALYLCASSLLSVFGASGRYEQYFGPGTRLTVT.